The 30 T cell receptor beta chains below were found in one sample sequenced in a study of blood T cell repertoires in COVID-19. Data came from immunoSEQ multiplex PCR; TCRdb stores just in-frame clones and leaves some out. The sample carries over 600,000 clones, over 80% recorded once. The sequencing input was peripheral blood. These receptors were collected from a woman younger than 35 with acute or convalescent COVID-19.

The J gene is TRBJ1-2, the V gene TRBV6-2 or TRBV6-3; tentative D call: TRBD1 (5 bases). CDR1 and CDR2 from the germline V gene are MNHEY and SVGEGT. The V and J ends lost 4 bases and 4 bases respectively, with 16 bases between them. This CDR3 spans 15 amino acids. CDR3 in amino acids: CASSFVPTAIYGYTF. The CDR3 nucleotides read TGTGCCAGCAGTTTTGTCCCGACAGCGATCTATGGCTACACCTTC.

J is TRBJ1-2 and V is TRBV20-1; D remains unclear. Trimming stripped 3 bases from V and 4 bases from J, with 9 bases between. The CDR3 is made up of 12 amino acids. Germline values: CDR1 DFQATT, CDR2 SNEGSKA (reference sequence). CDR3 protein: CSASWASYGYTF. CDR3 nucleotides: TGCAGTGCTAGTTGGGCAAGCTATGGCTACACCTTC.

The V call is TRBV5-4, the J call TRBJ2-5; 13 nucleotides line up with TRBD2. The germline V gene has CDR1 SGHNT and CDR2 YYREEE (reference sequence). V lost 5 bases, J lost 2 bases, and 6 bases stayed unmatched. This CDR3 spans 16 amino acids. The CDR3 nucleotides are TGTGCCAGCAGTCTTCGACTAGCGGGGGGACAAGAGACCCAGTACTTC. Translation: CASSLRLAGGQETQYF. The full variable domain, with the rest looked up from reference TRBV5-4 and TRBJ2-5, is ETGVTQSPTHLIKTRGQQVTLRCSSQSGHNTVSWYQQALGQGPQFIFQYYREEENGRGNFPPRFSGLQFPNYSSELNVNALELDDSALYLCASSLRLAGGQETQYFGPGTRLLVL.

The V gene is TRBV3-1 (or the pseudogene TRBV3-2), the J gene TRBJ1-2; 8 bases fit TRBD1. Unmatched junction bases numbered 11, after V lost 4 bases and J lost 4 bases. CDR1 LGHDT and CDR2 YNNKEL come from the germline V gene (reference sequence). CDR3 size: 16 residues. CDR3: CASSLPGRGLGYGYTF. DNA of the CDR3: TGTGCCAGCAGCCTCCCTGGCAGGGGGCTCGGCTATGGCTACACCTTC.

This clone turned up a few times. Within the sample, other DNA sequences also encode this same CDR3. This chain connects TRBV12-3 or TRBV12-4 to TRBJ1-2; 9 nucleotides align to TRBD1. The CDR3 consists of 13 residues. The V gene end was trimmed by 5 bases and the J gene end by 4 bases; junction bases not matched to a gene: 2. The DNA for the CDR3 is TGTGCCAGCAGTCCGACAGGGGGCTATGGCTACACCTTC. Protein product: CASSPTGGYGYTF.

This chain connects TRBV12-5 to TRBJ2-1; D possibly corresponds to TRBD1 (7 bases). Germline CDR1 is LGHNT and CDR2 is FRNRAP. The CDR3 loop spans 16 amino acids. The germline V and J ends were trimmed by 2 bases and 4 bases, with 15 bases remaining between them. The CDR3 sequence is CASGLPRGTDYNEQFF. The CDR3 DNA reads TGTGCTAGTGGTTTGCCACGGGGGACAGATTACAATGAGCAGTTCTTC.

The V call is TRBV4-1, the J call TRBJ2-7, with D hard to call. Germline V lookup: CDR1 MGHRA, CDR2 YSYEKL. Trimming cost V 4 bases and J 7 bases, with 17 bases left between them. The CDR3 sequence is 14 residues long. The DNA of the CDR3 is TGCGCCAGCAGCCCCTCATTCCGTTCGGAGGAGCAGTACTTC. Protein sequence: CASSPSFRSEEQYF.

The rearrangement links TRBV3-1 (or the pseudogene TRBV3-2) to TRBJ1-2; tentative D call: TRBD1 (5 bases). CDR3 length: 15 amino acids. Trimming shortened V by 0 bases and J by 4 bases, and 12 bases separated the two germline ends. Germline-derived CDR1 and CDR2 are LGHDT and YNNKEL (reference sequence). The DNA of the CDR3 is TGTGCCAGCAGCCAAGACCAGGGTACGATCTATGGCTACACCTTC. It codes for CASSQDQGTIYGYTF.

The rearrangement uses TRBV19 and TRBJ2-6, with a tentative D call TRBD2 (5 bases). The CDR3 has 17 amino acids. In germline, CDR1 is LNHDA, CDR2 SQIVND (reference sequence). V was trimmed by 5 bases and J by 3 bases, leaving 17 bases between them. CDR3 amino acids: CASSPGSGGYGANVLTF. The CDR3 coding sequence is TGTGCCAGTAGTCCCGGGTCCGGAGGATATGGGGCCAACGTCCTGACTTTC.

J is TRBJ1-1 and V is TRBV5-5; D gene ambiguous. Germline loops: CDR1 SGHKS, CDR2 YYEKEE (reference sequence). The CDR3 length is 11 residues. V dropped 2 bases and J dropped 8 bases, with 7 bases sitting between them. The chain's CDR3 is CASSLQFEAFF. As DNA, the CDR3 is TGTGCCAGCAGCTTACAGTTCGAAGCTTTCTTT.

The V gene is TRBV5-1, the J gene TRBJ1-6, with 12 bases lining up with TRBD1. Per germline, CDR1 SGHRS and CDR2 YFSETQ. V was clipped by 5 bases and J by 10 bases; unmatched bases: 13. The CDR3 sequence is 17 residues long. CDR3 sequence (DNA): TGCGCCAGCAGTTCGGGACAGGGGGCCTTCCTGGAATCACCCCTCCACTTT. Amino acids: CASSSGQGAFLESPLHF.

V usage is TRBV7-3 and J usage is TRBJ1-1; TRBD1 matches 10 bases. CDR3 length equals 13 residues. CDR1 is SGHTA, CDR2 FQGTGA, per germline. V shed 5 bases and J 11 bases; nucleotides not matched to a gene: 8. The CDR3 sequence: CASSTGTGEAAFF. CDR3 bases: TGTGCCAGCAGCACAGGGACAGGGGAAGCCGCTTTCTTT.

The chain employs TRBV7-9 and TRBJ2-7; 8 bases agree with TRBD2. V gave up 8 bases and J gave up 0 bases; unmatched junction bases: 21. This CDR3 contains 19 residues. CDR1 and CDR2 (germline): SEHNR, FQNEAQ (reference sequence). CDR3 in DNA: TGTGCCAGCCGCGCCGCCGGGGGGGGGCAGGGAGGATACTCCTACGAGCAGTACTTC. This translates into CASRAAGGGQGGYSYEQYF.

The chain uses TRBV24-1 and TRBJ1-4, with TRBD1 matching 11 bases. From germline, CDR1 is KGHDR and CDR2 SFDVKD. The CDR3 totals 15 residues. Trimming cost V 2 bases and J 8 bases; bases outside gene matches: 3. CDR3 in amino acids: CATSDSGTGGEKLFF. Here the CDR3 DNA reads TGTGCCACCAGTGATTCAGGGACAGGGGGAGAAAAACTGTTTTTT.

This chain links TRBV2 with TRBJ2-3; D perhaps matches TRBD1 (6 bases). Between the trimmed V and J ends, which lost 4 bases and 1 base, there was a span of 9 bases. CDR1 is SNHLY, CDR2 FYNNEI, per germline. This CDR3 is built from 14 residues. CDR3 residues: CASSVDRRTDTQYF. The CDR3 region has the DNA TGTGCCAGCAGTGTGGACAGACGCACAGATACGCAGTATTTT.

This chain links TRBV9 with TRBJ2-1; TRBD1 is a possible D gene (6 bases). The CDR3 is made up of 15 amino acids. The germline gives CDR1 SGDLS, CDR2 YYNGEE. Trimming stripped 3 bases from V and 6 bases from J, with 16 bases between. The CDR3 region has the DNA TGTGCCAGCAGCGCCGGGACAAACGGAGGCAATGAGCAGTTCTTC. Its translation is CASSAGTNGGNEQFF.

The chain combines TRBV5-6 with TRBJ2-7; TRBD2 matches at 10 bases. Looked up from germline, CDR1 is SGHDT and CDR2 is YYEEEE. This CDR3 comprises 15 residues. After removal of 2 bases from V and 4 bases from J, the junction contained 6 bases not matched to a gene. The CDR3 nucleotides read TGTGCCAGCAGCTTTGGGGGGACTAGCGAATACGAGCAGTACTTC. This sequence encodes CASSFGGTSEYEQYF.

CDR3: CACLGGGINTEAFF. CDR3 bases: TGTGCCTGCCTCGGGGGAGGGATAAACACTGAAGCTTTCTTT. The rearrangement uses TRBV30 and TRBJ1-1; D possibly corresponds to TRBD1 (5 bases). This CDR3 is 14 amino acids long. The V end was cut by 6 bases, the J end by 2 bases, with 16 bases between. CDR1 is GTSNPN, CDR2 SVGIG, per germline (reference sequence).

The chain couples TRBV27 to TRBJ2-3; D is perhaps TRBD1 (6 bases). CDR1 is MNHEY, CDR2 SMNVEV, per germline (reference sequence). V shed 5 bases and J shed 2 bases, with 20 bases lying between them. The CDR3 spans 17 residues. The CDR3 DNA reads TGTGCCAGCAGTCCTGCCCCTCGGGACACCCCCACAGATACGCAGTATTTT. It yields the protein CASSPAPRDTPTDTQYF.

The rearrangement uses TRBV6-4 and TRBJ1-2; D is possibly TRBD1 (6 bases). The CDR3 loop spans 14 amino acids. Trimming removed 10 bases at V and 1 base at J, with 16 bases between. Germline CDR1 and CDR2: MRHNA and SNTAGT. CDR3 DNA: TGTGCCATTGCCCAGGGGAATCATAACTATGGCTACACCTTC. Protein sequence: CAIAQGNHNYGYTF.

This chain uses TRBV6-6 with TRBJ1-1; the D is unclear. Trimming removed 6 bases at V and 1 base at J, with 9 bases between. Germline CDR1 is MNHNY and CDR2 is SVGAGI (reference sequence). The CDR3 length is 13 residues. This CDR3 is CASSYTKNTEAFF. The CDR3, as DNA: TGTGCCAGCAGCTACACAAAGAACACTGAAGCTTTCTTT.

The CDR3 DNA follows: TGTGCCATCAGTCAGGGCCCAGCTAATTCACCCCTCCACTTT. Its protein product is CAISQGPANSPLHF. The chain has TRBV10-3 and TRBJ1-6; perhaps TRBD1 as D (5 bases). Germline V gives CDR1 ENHRY, CDR2 SYGVKD. The CDR3 length is 14 residues. The V gene lost 5 bases and the J gene lost 6 bases, with 11 bases spanning the gap.

The gene calls are TRBV5-1 and TRBJ1-5, with 7 bases matching TRBD1. The J segment lost 7 bases and the V segment lost 2 bases, leaving 6 bases of the junction unmatched. CDR3 length equals 14 residues. From germline, CDR1 is SGHRS and CDR2 YFSETQ. The CDR3, as DNA: TGCGCCAGCAGCTTAGGGGGCGCGGGACAGCCCCAGCATTTT. Amino acids: CASSLGGAGQPQHF.

The chain joins TRBV3-1 (or the pseudogene TRBV3-2) to TRBJ1-2; 7 positions match TRBD1. Germline V CDR1 and CDR2: LGHDT, YNNKEL (reference sequence). The CDR3 has 14 amino acids. Losses at the gene ends were 1 base for V and 7 bases for J; bases not matched to a gene: 6. This chain's CDR3 is CASSQGTQGPGYTF. Written as DNA, the CDR3 is TGTGCCAGCAGCCAAGGGACACAGGGGCCTGGCTACACCTTC.

The chain recombines TRBV9 with TRBJ1-1; 11 nucleotides match TRBD1. V shed 2 bases, J shed 4 bases, and the junction held 1 base outside the gene matches. The CDR3 contains 14 residues. Germline values: CDR1 SGDLS, CDR2 YYNGEE. As DNA, the CDR3 is TGTGCCAGCAGCGTTGGACAGGGGGCCACTGAAGCTTTCTTT. Encoded protein: CASSVGQGATEAFF.

The V gene is TRBV27, the J gene TRBJ1-1; D may be TRBD1 (5 bases). This CDR3 has 15 amino acids. V was shortened by 6 bases and J by 0 bases, with 14 bases between the two germline ends. Germline CDR1 and CDR2: MNHEY and SMNVEV (reference sequence). The CDR3 loop is CASRSRGGVNTEAFF. In DNA, the CDR3 is TGTGCCAGCAGATCCCGGGGGGGAGTGAACACTGAAGCTTTCTTT.

The count of this clone is one. The chain combines TRBV5-1 with TRBJ1-2; 11 bases map to TRBD1. V lost 0 bases and J lost 7; bases outside the gene matches: 2. CDR3 length: 14 amino acids. Germline V gene data show CDR1 as SGHRS and CDR2 as YFSETQ. CDR3 sequence reads: CASSLGTGGSGYTF. CDR3 DNA: TGCGCCAGCAGCTTGGGGACAGGGGGCTCTGGCTACACCTTC.

As regards this clone: Other DNA sequences of this sample code for an identical CDR3. This chain links TRBV27 with TRBJ1-1; D remains unclear. CDR3 length: 13 amino acids. From germline, CDR1 is MNHEY and CDR2 SMNVEV (reference sequence). V was shortened by 3 bases and J by 4 bases, with 9 bases between the two germline ends. In nucleotides, the CDR3 is TGTGCCAGCAGTTTGAGTCGGGGCACTGAAGCTTTCTTT. This codes for CASSLSRGTEAFF.

The rearrangement links TRBV6-5 to TRBJ1-1, with TRBD1 identical over 9 bases. This CDR3 spans 15 amino acids. CDR1 is MNHEY, CDR2 SVGAGI, per germline. Germline trimming cut 5 bases from V and 10 bases from J; bases unmatched to any gene: 14. Here the CDR3 reads CASSPPGQGRSAAFF. In DNA form, the CDR3 reads TGTGCCAGCAGTCCACCGGGACAGGGCCGTTCTGCAGCTTTCTTT.

The rearrangement joins TRBV2 to TRBJ1-2; 8 positions agree with TRBD1. This CDR3 region has 14 residues. Looked up from germline, CDR1 is SNHLY and CDR2 is FYNNEI. V was pared by 5 bases and J by 3 bases, with 5 bases of the junction left unmatched. Here the CDR3 DNA reads TGTGCCAGCAGTTCAGGGGGCGCCTACTATGGCTACACCTTC. Translation gives CASSSGGAYYGYTF.